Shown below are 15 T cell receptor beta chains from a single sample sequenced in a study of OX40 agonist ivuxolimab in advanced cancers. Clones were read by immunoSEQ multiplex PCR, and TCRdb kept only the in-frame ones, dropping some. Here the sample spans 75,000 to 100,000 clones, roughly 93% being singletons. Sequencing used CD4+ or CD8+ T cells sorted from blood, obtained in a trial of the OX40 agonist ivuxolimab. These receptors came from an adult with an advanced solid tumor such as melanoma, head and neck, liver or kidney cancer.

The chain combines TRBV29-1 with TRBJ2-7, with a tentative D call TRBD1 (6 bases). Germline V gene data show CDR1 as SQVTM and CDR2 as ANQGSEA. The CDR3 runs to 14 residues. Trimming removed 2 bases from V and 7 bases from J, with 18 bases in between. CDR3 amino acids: CSVELGRGTGEQYF. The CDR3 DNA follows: TGCAGCGTTGAACTGGGCAGGGGCACTGGGGAGCAGTACTTC.

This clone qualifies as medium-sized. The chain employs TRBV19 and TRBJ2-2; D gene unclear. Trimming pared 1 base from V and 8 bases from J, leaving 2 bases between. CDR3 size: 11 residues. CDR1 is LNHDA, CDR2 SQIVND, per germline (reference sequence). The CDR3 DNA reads TGTGCCAGTAGTATAGTTGGGGAGCTGTTTTTT. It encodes CASSIVGELFF. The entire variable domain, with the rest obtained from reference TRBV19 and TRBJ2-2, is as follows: DGGITQSPKYLFRKEGQNVTLSCEQNLNHDAMYWYRQDPGQGLRLIYYSQIVNDFQKGDIAEGYSVSREKKESFPLTVTSAQKNPTAFYLCASSIVGELFFGEGSRLTVL.

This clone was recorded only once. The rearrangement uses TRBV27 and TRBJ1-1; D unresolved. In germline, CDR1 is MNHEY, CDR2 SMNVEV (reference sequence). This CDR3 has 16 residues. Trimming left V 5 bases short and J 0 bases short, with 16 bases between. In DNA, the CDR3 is TGTGCCAGCAGTGCACAGAATCGCCTAATGAACACTGAAGCTTTCTTT. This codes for CASSAQNRLMNTEAFF.

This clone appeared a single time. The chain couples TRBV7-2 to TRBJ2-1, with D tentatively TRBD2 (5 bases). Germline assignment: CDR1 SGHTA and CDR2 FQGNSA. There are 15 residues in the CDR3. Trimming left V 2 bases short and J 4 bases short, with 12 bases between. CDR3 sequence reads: CASSLMSGPYNEQFF. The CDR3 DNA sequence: TGTGCCAGCAGCTTAATGAGCGGCCCGTACAATGAGCAGTTCTTC.

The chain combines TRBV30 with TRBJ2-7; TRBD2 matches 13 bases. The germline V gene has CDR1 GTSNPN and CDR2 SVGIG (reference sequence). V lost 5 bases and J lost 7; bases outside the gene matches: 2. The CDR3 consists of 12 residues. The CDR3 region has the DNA TGTGCCTGGGGACTAGCGGGAGATGAGCAGTACTTC. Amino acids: CAWGLAGDEQYF.

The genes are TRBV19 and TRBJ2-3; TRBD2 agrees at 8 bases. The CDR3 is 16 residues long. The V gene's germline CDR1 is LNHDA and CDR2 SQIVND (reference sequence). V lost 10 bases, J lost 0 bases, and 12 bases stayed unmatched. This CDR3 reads CATRSGGVLSTDTQYF. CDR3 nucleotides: TGTGCCACTCGCAGCGGGGGCGTCCTTAGCACAGATACGCAGTATTTT.

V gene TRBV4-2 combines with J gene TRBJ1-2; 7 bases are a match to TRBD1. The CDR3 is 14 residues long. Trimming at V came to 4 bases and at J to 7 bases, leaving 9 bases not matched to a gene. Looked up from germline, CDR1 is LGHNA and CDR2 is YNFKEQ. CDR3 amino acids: CASSRAGTDPGYTF. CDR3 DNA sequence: TGTGCCAGCAGCCGAGCCGGGACAGACCCTGGCTACACCTTC.

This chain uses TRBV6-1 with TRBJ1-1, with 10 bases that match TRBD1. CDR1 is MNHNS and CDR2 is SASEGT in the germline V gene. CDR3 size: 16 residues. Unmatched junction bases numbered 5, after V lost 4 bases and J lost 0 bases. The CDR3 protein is CASSVRDRGMNTEAFF. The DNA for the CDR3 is TGTGCCAGCAGTGTCCGGGACAGGGGTATGAACACTGAAGCTTTCTTT.

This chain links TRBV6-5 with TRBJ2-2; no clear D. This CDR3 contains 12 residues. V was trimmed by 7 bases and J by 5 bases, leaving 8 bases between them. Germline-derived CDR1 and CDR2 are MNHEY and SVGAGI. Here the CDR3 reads CASNKETGELFF. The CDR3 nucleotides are TGTGCCAGCAACAAGGAGACCGGGGAGCTGTTTTTT.

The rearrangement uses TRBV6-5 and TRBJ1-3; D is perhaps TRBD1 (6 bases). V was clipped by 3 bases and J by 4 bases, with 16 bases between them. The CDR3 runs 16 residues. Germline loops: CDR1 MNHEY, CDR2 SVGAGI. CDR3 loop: CASSYDRWILGNTIYF. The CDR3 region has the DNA TGTGCCAGCAGTTATGACAGGTGGATTCTGGGAAACACCATATATTTT.

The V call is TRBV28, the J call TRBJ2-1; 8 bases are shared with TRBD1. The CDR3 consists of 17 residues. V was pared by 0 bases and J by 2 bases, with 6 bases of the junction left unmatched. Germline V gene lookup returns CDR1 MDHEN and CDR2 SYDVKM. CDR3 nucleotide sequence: TGTGCCAGCAGTTTATGGGGAGGACAGGGCCCCTACAATGAGCAGTTCTTC. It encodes CASSLWGGQGPYNEQFF.

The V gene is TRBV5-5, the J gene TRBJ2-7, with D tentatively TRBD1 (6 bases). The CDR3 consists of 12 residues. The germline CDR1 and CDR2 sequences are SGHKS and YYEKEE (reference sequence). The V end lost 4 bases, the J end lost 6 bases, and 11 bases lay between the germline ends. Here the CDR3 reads CASSRQGFEQYF. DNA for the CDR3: TGTGCCAGCAGCCGGCAGGGGTTCGAGCAGTACTTC.

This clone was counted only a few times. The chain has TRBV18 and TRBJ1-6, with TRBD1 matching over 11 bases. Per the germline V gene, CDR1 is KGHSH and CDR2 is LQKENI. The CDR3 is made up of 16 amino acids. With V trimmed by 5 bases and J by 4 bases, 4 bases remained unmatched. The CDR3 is CASSTGQGAYNSPLHF. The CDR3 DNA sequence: TGTGCCAGCTCAACCGGACAGGGGGCTTATAATTCACCCCTCCACTTT.

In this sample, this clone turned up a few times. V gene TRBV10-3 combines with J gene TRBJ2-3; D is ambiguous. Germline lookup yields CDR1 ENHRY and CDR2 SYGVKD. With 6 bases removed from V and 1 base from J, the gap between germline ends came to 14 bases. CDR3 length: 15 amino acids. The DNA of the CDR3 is TGTGCCATCAGACAACTAAGTTCGGGCACAGATACGCAGTATTTT. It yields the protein CAIRQLSSGTDTQYF.

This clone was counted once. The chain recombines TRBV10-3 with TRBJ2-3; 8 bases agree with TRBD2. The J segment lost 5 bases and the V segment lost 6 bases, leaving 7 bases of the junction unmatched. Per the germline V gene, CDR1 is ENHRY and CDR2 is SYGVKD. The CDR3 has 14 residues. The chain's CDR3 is CAIRELAAQDTQYF. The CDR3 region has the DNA TGTGCCATCAGAGAACTAGCGGCACAAGATACGCAGTATTTT.